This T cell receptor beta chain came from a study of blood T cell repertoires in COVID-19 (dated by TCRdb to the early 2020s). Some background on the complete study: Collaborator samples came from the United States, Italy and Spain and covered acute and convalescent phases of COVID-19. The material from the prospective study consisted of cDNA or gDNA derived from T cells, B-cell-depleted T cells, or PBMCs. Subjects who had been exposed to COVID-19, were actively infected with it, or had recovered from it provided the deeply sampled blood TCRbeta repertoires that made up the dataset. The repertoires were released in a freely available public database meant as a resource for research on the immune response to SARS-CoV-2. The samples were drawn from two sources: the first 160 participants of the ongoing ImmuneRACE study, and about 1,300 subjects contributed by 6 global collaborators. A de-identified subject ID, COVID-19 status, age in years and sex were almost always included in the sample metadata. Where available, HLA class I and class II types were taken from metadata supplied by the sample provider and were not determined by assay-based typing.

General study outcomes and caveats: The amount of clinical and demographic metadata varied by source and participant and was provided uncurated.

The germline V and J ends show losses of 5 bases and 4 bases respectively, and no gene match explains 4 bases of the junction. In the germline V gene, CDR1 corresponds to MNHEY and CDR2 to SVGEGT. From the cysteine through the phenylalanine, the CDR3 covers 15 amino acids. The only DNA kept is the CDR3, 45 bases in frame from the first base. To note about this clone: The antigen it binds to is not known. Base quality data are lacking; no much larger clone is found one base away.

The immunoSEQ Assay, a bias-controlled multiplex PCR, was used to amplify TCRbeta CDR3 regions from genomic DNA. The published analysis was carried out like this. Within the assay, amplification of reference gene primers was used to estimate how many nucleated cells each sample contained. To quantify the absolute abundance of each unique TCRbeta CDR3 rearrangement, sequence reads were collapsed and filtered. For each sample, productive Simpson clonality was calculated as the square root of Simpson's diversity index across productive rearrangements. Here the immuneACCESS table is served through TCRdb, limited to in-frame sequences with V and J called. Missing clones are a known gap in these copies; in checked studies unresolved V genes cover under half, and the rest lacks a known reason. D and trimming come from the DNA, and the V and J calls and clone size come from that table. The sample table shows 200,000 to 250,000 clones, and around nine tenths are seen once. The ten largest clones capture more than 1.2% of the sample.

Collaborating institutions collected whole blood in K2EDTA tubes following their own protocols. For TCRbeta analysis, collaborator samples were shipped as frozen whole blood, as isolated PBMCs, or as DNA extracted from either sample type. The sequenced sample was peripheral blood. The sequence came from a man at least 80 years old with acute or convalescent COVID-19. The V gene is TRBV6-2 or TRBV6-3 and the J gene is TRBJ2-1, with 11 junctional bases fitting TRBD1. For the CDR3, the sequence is CASSVDRGLYNEQFF. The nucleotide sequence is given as TGTGCCAGCAGTGTGGACAGGGGGCTTTACAATGAGCAGTTCTTC.